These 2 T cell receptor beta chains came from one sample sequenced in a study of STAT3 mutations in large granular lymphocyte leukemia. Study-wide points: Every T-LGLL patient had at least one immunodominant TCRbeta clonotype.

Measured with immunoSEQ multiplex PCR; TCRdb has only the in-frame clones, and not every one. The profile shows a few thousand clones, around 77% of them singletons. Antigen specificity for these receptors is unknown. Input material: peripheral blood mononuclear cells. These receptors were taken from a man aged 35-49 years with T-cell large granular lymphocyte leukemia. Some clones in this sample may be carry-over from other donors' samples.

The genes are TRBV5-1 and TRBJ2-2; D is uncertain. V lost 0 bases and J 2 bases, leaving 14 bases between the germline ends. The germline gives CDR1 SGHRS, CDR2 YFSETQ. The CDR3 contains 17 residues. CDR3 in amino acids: CASSLDVGLGNTGELFF. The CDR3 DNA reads TGCGCCAGCAGCTTGGATGTGGGTTTGGGAAACACCGGGGAGCTGTTTTTT.

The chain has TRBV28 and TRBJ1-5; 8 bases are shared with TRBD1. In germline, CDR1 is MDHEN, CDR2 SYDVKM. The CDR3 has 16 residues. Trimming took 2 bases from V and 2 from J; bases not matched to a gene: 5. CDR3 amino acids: CASSLRQGRGNQPQHF. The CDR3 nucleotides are TGTGCCAGCAGTTTAAGACAGGGGAGGGGCAATCAGCCCCAGCATTTT.